This TCR beta chain was recovered during a study of cytomegalovirus exposure and HLA in healthy donors. Notes on the study in general: Segments of the TCR beta V type were, in most cases, productive about 87% or about 30% of the time in an earlier analysis. No immune exposure information besides CMV serostatus was available.

Concerning this clone: Its antigen is undetermined.

The PCR ran on 60 Vbeta and 13 Jbeta primers. The data were produced by immunoSEQ multiplex PCR, yet TCRdb's version contains in-frame clones alone and is incomplete. This sample's clone table lists around 75,000 clones. V lost 0 bases and J 3 bases, leaving 9 bases between the germline ends. The CDR3 contains 14 residues. The germline CDR1 and CDR2 sequences are GTSNPN and SVGIG (reference sequence). The sequence came from a boy aged 5-17 years in good health and CMV-seronegative. Sequencing was done on a sample of PBMCs. The gene calls are TRBV30 and TRBJ1-5, with D possibly being TRBD1 (6 bases). The CDR3 coding sequence is TGTGCCTGGAGTGTACAGGGCACCAATCAGCCCCAGCATTTT. Translated, it gives CAWSVQGTNQPQHF.